This is a list of T cell receptor beta chains from one sample in a study of blood T cell repertoires in COVID-19. The assay was immunoSEQ multiplex PCR, and TCRdb's table has in-frame clones only and misses some. The table has 85,000 to 110,000 clones, roughly nine tenths seen once; the top ten hold more than 5%. The sample taken for sequencing was peripheral blood. These receptors originate from a human donor in a cohort sampled during active COVID-19. Both conserved end residues are part of each CDR3. A D gene is named only where the DNA matches it firmly. Expanded clones are given a class, and other clones once, few, many or no size at all.

CDR3 DNA: TGTGCCAGTAGTAGACAGGTGAACACTGAAGCTTTCTTT
CDR3 protein: CASSRQVNTEAFF
D gene: NA
J gene: TRBJ1-1
clone size: few
V gene: TRBV19

CDR3 DNA: TGTGCCAGCAGCCCTTTGGGTGAGGGACAGTCTTCCTACGAGCAGTACTTC
CDR3 protein: CASSPLGEGQSSYEQYF
D gene: TRBD1
J gene: TRBJ2-7
clone size: NA
V gene: TRBV28

CDR3 DNA: TGTGCCAGCAGCCCCGGACAGGGGCTCACTAACTATGGCTACACCTTC
CDR3 protein: CASSPGQGLTNYGYTF
D gene: TRBD1
J gene: TRBJ1-2
clone size: NA
V gene: TRBV27

CDR3 DNA: TGTGCCACCAGTGACTCTACTGAGGTTACGCAGTATTTT
CDR3 protein: CATSDSTEVTQYF
D gene: NA
J gene: TRBJ2-3
clone size: NA
V gene: TRBV24-1

CDR3 DNA: TGCGCCAGCAGCTTGAGCAGGGAAGAGACCCAGTACTTC
CDR3 protein: CASSLSREETQYF
D gene: NA
J gene: TRBJ2-5
clone size: NA
V gene: TRBV5-1

CDR3 DNA: TGTGCCATCAGTGAGGGGCGACAGGGGGCCAATGAGCAGTTCTTC
CDR3 protein: CAISEGRQGANEQFF
D gene: TRBD1
J gene: TRBJ2-1
clone size: NA
V gene: TRBV10-3

CDR3 DNA: TGTGCCTGTCCAGGGCTGAACACTGAAGCTTTCTTT
CDR3 protein: CACPGLNTEAFF
D gene: NA
J gene: TRBJ1-1
clone size: NA
V gene: TRBV30

CDR3 DNA: TGTGCCAGTAGTATTACGGGAGGGGATGAGACCCAGTACTTC
CDR3 protein: CASSITGGDETQYF
D gene: TRBD2
J gene: TRBJ2-5
clone size: NA
V gene: TRBV19

CDR3 DNA: TGTGCCAGCAGCTTAGGAGCAGGGATTGCCTACGAGCAGTACTTC
CDR3 protein: CASSLGAGIAYEQYF
D gene: NA
J gene: TRBJ2-7
clone size: many
V gene: TRBV11-2

CDR3 DNA: TGTGCCAGCAGCCGGGAGAATGAGGACGAGCAGTACTTC
CDR3 protein: CASSRENEDEQYF
D gene: NA
J gene: TRBJ2-7
clone size: NA
V gene: TRBV3-1/TRBV3-2

CDR3 DNA: TGCAGTGCGCCCCAGGGGAACATTCAGTACTTC
CDR3 protein: CSAPQGNIQYF
D gene: NA
J gene: TRBJ2-4
clone size: NA
V gene: TRBV20-1

CDR3 DNA: TGTGCCAGCAGCTTGGCCGACGGAGCTCGGCAGTACTTC
CDR3 protein: CASSLADGARQYF
D gene: NA
J gene: TRBJ2-7
clone size: NA
V gene: TRBV5-6

CDR3 DNA: TGTGCCAGCAGTTATCGGGGTCTGGGCGAGCAGTACTTC
CDR3 protein: CASSYRGLGEQYF
D gene: NA
J gene: TRBJ2-7
clone size: NA
V gene: TRBV6-5

CDR3 DNA: TGTGCCAGCAGTTTATGCCGGACTAGCGGGAGGTGCGAGCAGTACTTC
CDR3 protein: CASSLCRTSGRCEQYF
D gene: TRBD2
J gene: TRBJ2-7
clone size: NA
V gene: TRBV28

CDR3 DNA: TGCGCCAGCAGCTTGGCTCAGGGGGCTCAAGGGGAGCAGTTCTTC
CDR3 protein: CASSLAQGAQGEQFF
D gene: TRBD1
J gene: TRBJ2-1
clone size: NA
V gene: TRBV5-1

CDR3 DNA: TGTGCCAGCAGTTATTACAGGGGCCCACCGAACACTGAAGCTTTCTTT
CDR3 protein: CASSYYRGPPNTEAFF
D gene: TRBD1
J gene: TRBJ1-1
clone size: NA
V gene: TRBV6-5

CDR3 DNA: TGCGCCAGCTGGGCGTGGCAGGGGCGATCCATCCAGTACTTC
CDR3 protein: CASWAWQGRSIQYF
D gene: NA
J gene: TRBJ2-5
clone size: NA
V gene: TRBV5-1

CDR3 DNA: TGTGCCAGCAACCAAATCTTATCAAGCGACAATGAGCAGTTCTTC
CDR3 protein: CASNQILSSDNEQFF
D gene: NA
J gene: TRBJ2-1
clone size: few
V gene: TRBV7-9

CDR3 DNA: TGTGCCAGCAGCTTAGTCCCAGGGCCGAATCAGCCCCAGCATTTT
CDR3 protein: CASSLVPGPNQPQHF
D gene: NA
J gene: TRBJ1-5
clone size: NA
V gene: TRBV11-2

CDR3 DNA: TGTGCCAGCAGCTTAGCCCGACAGGGCTCTGGAAACACCATATATTTT
CDR3 protein: CASSLARQGSGNTIYF
D gene: TRBD1
J gene: TRBJ1-3
clone size: NA
V gene: TRBV7-9

CDR3 DNA: TGTGCCAGCAGTTATAAGGGGACTATTAACACCGGGGAGCTGTTTTTT
CDR3 protein: CASSYKGTINTGELFF
D gene: TRBD2
J gene: TRBJ2-2
clone size: NA
V gene: TRBV6-6

CDR3 DNA: TGTGCCAGCAGCGCCGGGACAGGGTCCCAAGAGACCCAGTACTTC
CDR3 protein: CASSAGTGSQETQYF
D gene: TRBD1
J gene: TRBJ2-5
clone size: NA
V gene: TRBV9

CDR3 DNA: TGTGCCAGCAGCAAACAGGTGAACACTGAAGCTTTCTTT
CDR3 protein: CASSKQVNTEAFF
D gene: NA
J gene: TRBJ1-1
clone size: NA
V gene: TRBV27

CDR3 DNA: TGCGCCAGCAGCTTATACGGGGGGACCTACGAGCAGTACTTC
CDR3 protein: CASSLYGGTYEQYF
D gene: TRBD2
J gene: TRBJ2-7
clone size: NA
V gene: TRBV5-1

CDR3 DNA: TGTGCCAGCAGTGACGGGGGTCGTGAGACCCAGTACTTC
CDR3 protein: CASSDGGRETQYF
D gene: NA
J gene: TRBJ2-5
clone size: NA
V gene: TRBV12-3/TRBV12-4

CDR3 DNA: TGTGCCAGCATAGCTTATGGACTAGCGGGATTTGGTAGAGAGTACTTC
CDR3 protein: CASIAYGLAGFGREYF
D gene: TRBD2
J gene: TRBJ2-7
clone size: NA
V gene: TRBV11-3

CDR3 DNA: TGTGCCAGCAGCTCTAGCGGGGGGGCCGGGAATACGCAGTATTTT
CDR3 protein: CASSSSGGAGNTQYF
D gene: TRBD2
J gene: TRBJ2-3
clone size: NA
V gene: TRBV7-7

CDR3 DNA: TGCGCCAGCAGCTTAAAACAGGCCTACGAGCAGTACTTC
CDR3 protein: CASSLKQAYEQYF
D gene: NA
J gene: TRBJ2-7
clone size: NA
V gene: TRBV5-1

CDR3 DNA: TGTGCCAGCAGCGCGCAAGCAGGGTTAAGCCCCAGTGAAGCTTTCTTT
CDR3 protein: CASSAQAGLSPSEAFF
D gene: NA
J gene: TRBJ1-1
clone size: NA
V gene: TRBV7-8

CDR3 DNA: TGTGCCAGCAGTTTGCTCAGGGTGCGGAACACTGAAGCTTTCTTT
CDR3 protein: CASSLLRVRNTEAFF
D gene: NA
J gene: TRBJ1-1
clone size: NA
V gene: TRBV27

CDR3 DNA: TGTGCCAGTAGCATGGGGAACAGGGGTTTCTTCTCCTACGAGCAGTACTTC
CDR3 protein: CASSMGNRGFFSYEQYF
D gene: TRBD1
J gene: TRBJ2-7
clone size: NA
V gene: TRBV19

CDR3 DNA: TGCGCCAGCAGTGACGGGACAGGGGGTATCTCCGGGGAGCTGTTTTTT
CDR3 protein: CASSDGTGGISGELFF
D gene: TRBD1
J gene: TRBJ2-2
clone size: NA
V gene: TRBV10-1

CDR3 DNA: TGTGCCACCAGTGATTTGGAAGGGGACGAGCAGTACTTC
CDR3 protein: CATSDLEGDEQYF
D gene: NA
J gene: TRBJ2-7
clone size: NA
V gene: TRBV24-1

CDR3 DNA: TGTGCCAGTAGTGTTACCCCGCCAGGGCGAAATACGCAGTATTTT
CDR3 protein: CASSVTPPGRNTQYF
D gene: NA
J gene: TRBJ2-3
clone size: NA
V gene: TRBV19

CDR3 DNA: TGTGCCAGCAGCTTGGGCAGTCCCTCTGGAAACACCATATATTTT
CDR3 protein: CASSLGSPSGNTIYF
D gene: NA
J gene: TRBJ1-3
clone size: NA
V gene: TRBV5-4

CDR3 DNA: TGTGCCTTTAGGGCGGGGGCAGGTGGGGCCAACGTCCTGACTTTC
CDR3 protein: CAFRAGAGGANVLTF
D gene: NA
J gene: TRBJ2-6
clone size: NA
V gene: TRBV7-9

CDR3 DNA: TGTGCCAGCAGTTTCTCAGGGTCGGGAAGCTACGAGCAGTACTTC
CDR3 protein: CASSFSGSGSYEQYF
D gene: NA
J gene: TRBJ2-7
clone size: NA
V gene: TRBV6-5

CDR3 DNA: TGTGCCAGCAGTAGGACAGGGGGGCCAGCTTTCTTT
CDR3 protein: CASSRTGGPAFF
D gene: TRBD1
J gene: TRBJ1-1
clone size: NA
V gene: TRBV6-5

CDR3 DNA: TGTGCCAGTAGTACCCCTACAGGGGGCCTAAACGAGCAGTACTTC
CDR3 protein: CASSTPTGGLNEQYF
D gene: TRBD1
J gene: TRBJ2-7
clone size: few
V gene: TRBV19

CDR3 DNA: TGTGCCAGCCAGGCGGGTGGGGCTAATGAAAAACTGTTTTTT
CDR3 protein: CASQAGGANEKLFF
D gene: NA
J gene: TRBJ1-4
clone size: NA
V gene: TRBV13

CDR3 DNA: TGTGCCACCAGTGATTACAGAGGGGGTGGCTACACCTTC
CDR3 protein: CATSDYRGGGYTF
D gene: NA
J gene: TRBJ1-2
clone size: NA
V gene: TRBV24-1

CDR3 DNA: TGTGCCAGCAGCCCACGGACAGGGTTTACCGCTAACTATGGCTACACCTTC
CDR3 protein: CASSPRTGFTANYGYTF
D gene: TRBD1
J gene: TRBJ1-2
clone size: few
V gene: TRBV14

CDR3 DNA: TGTGCCAGCAGCGTAGAGGGGACTAGCGGGAGGGCCTCAGAGCAGTTCTTC
CDR3 protein: CASSVEGTSGRASEQFF
D gene: TRBD2
J gene: TRBJ2-1
clone size: NA
V gene: TRBV9